This T cell receptor beta chain comes out of a study of regulatory T cells in long-lasting Graves disease. iRepertoire HTBI primers and Arm-PCR of CDR3 regions built TCR beta libraries. From the multiplex PCR reads, TCRdb called clonotypes with MiXCR, one entry per CDR3 protein. The sample holds about 560,000 distinct CDR3 sequences, around 16% seen once. Germline V gives CDR1 LGHDT, CDR2 YNNKEL (reference sequence). The V end was cut by 4 bases, the J end by 3 bases, with 12 bases between. The CDR3 contains 14 residues. Whole-study findings and limits: Persistent Graves' patients showed a TCR diversity that was lower than that of newly diagnosed ones.

Details on this clonotype: Its target is unknown.

The time point is: newly diagnosed GD, antithyroid drugs for less than 3 months. Isolated PBMC RNA provided the starting material for the TCR library. This sample also appeared in a second study, on T cells in Graves' hyperthyroidism and ophthalmopathy. Turning to that study: With the HTBI primer set, the TCR CDR3 went through a first round of RT-PCR. Peripheral blood also featured most of the thyroid clonotypes expanded above 0.001.

The input for sequencing was peripheral blood mononuclear cells (PBMCs), taken at new diagnosis, from a patient treated with antithyroid drugs. V and J are TRBV3-1 and TRBJ1-1; D ambiguous. The source of this sequence is a man aged 18-30 years with Graves disease. The CDR3 loop reads CASSPSRGDTEAFF. In DNA, the CDR3 is TGTGCCAGCAGCCCATCACGTGGGGACACTGAAGCTTTCTTT.